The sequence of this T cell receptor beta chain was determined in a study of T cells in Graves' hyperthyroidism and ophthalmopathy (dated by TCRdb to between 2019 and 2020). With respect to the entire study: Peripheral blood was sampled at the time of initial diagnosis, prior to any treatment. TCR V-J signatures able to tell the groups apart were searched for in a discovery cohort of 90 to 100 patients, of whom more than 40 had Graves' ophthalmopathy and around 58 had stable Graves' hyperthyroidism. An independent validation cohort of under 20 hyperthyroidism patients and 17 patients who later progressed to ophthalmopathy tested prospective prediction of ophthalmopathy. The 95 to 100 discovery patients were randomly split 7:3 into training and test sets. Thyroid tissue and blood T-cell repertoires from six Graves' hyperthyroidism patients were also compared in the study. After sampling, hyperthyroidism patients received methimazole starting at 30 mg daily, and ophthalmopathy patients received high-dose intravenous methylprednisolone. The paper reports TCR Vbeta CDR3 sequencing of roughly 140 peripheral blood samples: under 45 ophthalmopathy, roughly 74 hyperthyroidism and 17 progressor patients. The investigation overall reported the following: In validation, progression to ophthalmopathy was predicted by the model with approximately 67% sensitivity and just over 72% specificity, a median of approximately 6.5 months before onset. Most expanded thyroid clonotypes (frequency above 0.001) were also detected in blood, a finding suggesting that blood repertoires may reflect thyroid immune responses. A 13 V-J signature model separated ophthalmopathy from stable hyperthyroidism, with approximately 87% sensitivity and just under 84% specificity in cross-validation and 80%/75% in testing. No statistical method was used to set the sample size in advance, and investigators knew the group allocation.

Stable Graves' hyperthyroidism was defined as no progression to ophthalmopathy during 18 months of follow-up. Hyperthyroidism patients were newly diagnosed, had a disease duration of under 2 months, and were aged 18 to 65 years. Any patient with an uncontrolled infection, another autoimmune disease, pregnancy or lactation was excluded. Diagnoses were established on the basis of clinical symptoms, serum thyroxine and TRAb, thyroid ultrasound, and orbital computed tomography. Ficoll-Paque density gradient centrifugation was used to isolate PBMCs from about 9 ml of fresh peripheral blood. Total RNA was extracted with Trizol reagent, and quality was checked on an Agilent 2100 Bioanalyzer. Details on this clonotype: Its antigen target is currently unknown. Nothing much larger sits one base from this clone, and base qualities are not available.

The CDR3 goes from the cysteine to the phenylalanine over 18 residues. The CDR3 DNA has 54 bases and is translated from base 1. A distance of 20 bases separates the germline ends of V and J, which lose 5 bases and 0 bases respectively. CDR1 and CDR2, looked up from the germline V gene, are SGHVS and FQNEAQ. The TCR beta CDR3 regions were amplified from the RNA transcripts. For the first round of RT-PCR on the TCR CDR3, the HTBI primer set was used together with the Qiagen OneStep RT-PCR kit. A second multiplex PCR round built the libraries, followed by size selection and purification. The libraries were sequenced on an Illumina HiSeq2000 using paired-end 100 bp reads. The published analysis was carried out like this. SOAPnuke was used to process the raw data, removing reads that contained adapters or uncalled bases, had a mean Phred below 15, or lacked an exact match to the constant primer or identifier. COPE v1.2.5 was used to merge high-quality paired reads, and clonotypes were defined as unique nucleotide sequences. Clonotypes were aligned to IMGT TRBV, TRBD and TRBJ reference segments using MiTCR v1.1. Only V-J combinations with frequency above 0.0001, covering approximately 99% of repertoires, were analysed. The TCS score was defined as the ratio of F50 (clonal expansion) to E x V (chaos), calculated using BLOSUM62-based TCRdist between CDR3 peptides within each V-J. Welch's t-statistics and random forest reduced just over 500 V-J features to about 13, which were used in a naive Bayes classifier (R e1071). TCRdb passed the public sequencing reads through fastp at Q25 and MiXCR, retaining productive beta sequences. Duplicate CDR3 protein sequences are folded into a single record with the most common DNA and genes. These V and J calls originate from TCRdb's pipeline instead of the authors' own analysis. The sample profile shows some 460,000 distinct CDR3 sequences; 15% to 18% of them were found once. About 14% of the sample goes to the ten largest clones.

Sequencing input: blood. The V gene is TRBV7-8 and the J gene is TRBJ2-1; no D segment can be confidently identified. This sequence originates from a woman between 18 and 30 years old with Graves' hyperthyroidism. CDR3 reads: CASSMPATNLSSYNEQFF. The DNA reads TGTGCCAGCAGCATGCCCGCGACGAACCTGAGCTCCTACAATGAGCAGTTCTTC.